These T cell receptor beta chains were read from a single sample in a study of beta chain features in type 1 diabetes. The method was immunoSEQ multiplex PCR; TCRdb's version includes in-frame clones alone and lacks a portion of them. The sample lists hundreds of thousands of clones; roughly a sixth were seen once. The sequencing input was naive CD4+ T cells from blood. The receptor set was obtained from a man younger than 35 in good health. The CDR3 runs from the conserved cysteine through the conserved F or W. The order of the fields is J gene, V gene, clone size, D gene, CDR3 DNA, CDR3 protein. D genes are given only for firm matches. Expanded clones get a size class; other rows say once, few or many, or leave the size out.

J: TRBJ1-1
V: TRBV30
size: NA
D: NA
DNA: TGTGCCTGGACCAAGGAAATGAACACTGAAGCTTTCTTT
CDR3: CAWTKEMNTEAFF

J: TRBJ2-5
V: TRBV14
size: NA
D: NA
DNA: TGTGCCAGCAGCCAAGCTTACCGAGAGACCCAGTACTTC
CDR3: CASSQAYRETQYF

J: TRBJ1-1
V: TRBV5-1
size: NA
D: NA
DNA: TGCGCCAGCACCACAATTTCGGGGAAAAACACTGAAGCTTTCTTT
CDR3: CASTTISGKNTEAFF

J: TRBJ1-1
V: TRBV6-1
size: few
D: TRBD1
DNA: TGTGCCAGCACCAAAAAGGGGGCTGGGAACACTGAAGCTTTCTTT
CDR3: CASTKKGAGNTEAFF

J: TRBJ2-7
V: TRBV5-1
size: NA
D: TRBD2
DNA: TGCGCCAGCAGCTTGGGGGGACTAGGCGAGCAGTACTTC
CDR3: CASSLGGLGEQYF

J: TRBJ2-3
V: TRBV5-1
size: NA
D: TRBD2
DNA: TGCGCCAGCAGCTATGCTAGCGGGGGGATCCCAGATACGCAGTATTTT
CDR3: CASSYASGGIPDTQYF

J: TRBJ2-7
V: TRBV11-2
size: few
D: TRBD1
DNA: TGTGCCAGCAGTTTGGACAGGGCTCACTACGAGCAGTACTTC
CDR3: CASSLDRAHYEQYF

J: TRBJ2-5
V: TRBV29-1
size: NA
D: NA
DNA: TGCAGCGTTGTACCAGGGGAAAAATGGGAGACCCAGTACTTC
CDR3: CSVVPGEKWETQYF

J: TRBJ2-6
V: TRBV2
size: NA
D: TRBD1
DNA: TGTGCCAGCAGTGGGGACAGGGGGCTAGGAGGGGCCAACGTCCTGACTTTC
CDR3: CASSGDRGLGGANVLTF

J: TRBJ1-5
V: TRBV9
size: NA
D: NA
DNA: TGTGCCAGCAGCGTAGATGGGTGGCAGCCCCAGCATTTT
CDR3: CASSVDGWQPQHF

J: TRBJ2-1
V: TRBV9
size: NA
D: TRBD2
DNA: TGTGCCAGCAGCGTAGGGGGCGGGAGCTCCTACAATGAGCAGTTCTTC
CDR3: CASSVGGGSSYNEQFF

J: TRBJ2-6
V: TRBV2
size: few
D: NA
DNA: TGTGCCAGCTCTACTACCGGACGGCCATCTGGGGCCAACGTCCTGACTTTC
CDR3: CASSTTGRPSGANVLTF

J: TRBJ1-1
V: TRBV6-5
size: NA
D: NA
DNA: TGTGCCAGCAGTTACTCCCCGGGTACTGAAGCTTTCTTT
CDR3: CASSYSPGTEAFF

J: TRBJ2-1
V: TRBV10-3
size: few
D: NA
DNA: TGTGCCATCAGTGGTCCCTCCCTCAATGAGCAGTTCTTC
CDR3: CAISGPSLNEQFF

J: TRBJ2-4
V: TRBV4-2
size: NA
D: NA
DNA: TGTGCCAGCAGCCAAGATCCGGACGACCCCTCAACCCGGTACTTC
CDR3: CASSQDPDDPSTRYF

J: TRBJ1-2
V: TRBV7-2
size: NA
D: NA
DNA: TGTGCCAGCAGCATCCCTCAGAACTATGGCTACACCTTC
CDR3: CASSIPQNYGYTF

J: TRBJ2-7
V: TRBV4-3
size: NA
D: NA
DNA: TGCGCCAGCAGCCAAGGACCAGGGGATCTCCTTGGCTACGAGCAGTACTTC
CDR3: CASSQGPGDLLGYEQYF

J: TRBJ1-2
V: TRBV15
size: NA
D: NA
DNA: TGTGCCACCAGCAACCGGAGGGGGTATGGCTACACCTTC
CDR3: CATSNRRGYGYTF

J: TRBJ1-1
V: TRBV6-5
size: NA
D: NA
DNA: TGTGCCAGCCCAAGGGGTCCGTTGAACACTGAAGCTTTCTTT
CDR3: CASPRGPLNTEAFF

J: TRBJ2-1
V: TRBV6-1
size: NA
D: TRBD2
DNA: TGTGCCAGCAGATCTAGCGGGGGTGTCAATGAGCAGTTCTTC
CDR3: CASRSSGGVNEQFF

J: TRBJ1-6
V: TRBV27
size: NA
D: TRBD1
DNA: TGTGCCAGCAGTTTAGTGGGACAGACTAATTCACCCCTCCACTTT
CDR3: CASSLVGQTNSPLHF

J: TRBJ1-5
V: TRBV27
size: NA
D: NA
DNA: TGTGCCAGCAGTTTAGGGGGCAGGAGCAATCAGCCCCAGCATTTT
CDR3: CASSLGGRSNQPQHF

J: TRBJ2-7
V: TRBV9
size: NA
D: NA
DNA: TGTGCCAGCAGCGTAGGGGCGGCCGCCTACGAGCAGTACTTC
CDR3: CASSVGAAAYEQYF

J: TRBJ2-7
V: TRBV7-2
size: NA
D: TRBD2
DNA: TGTGCCAGCAGCTCCACTAGCGGGATAGGATACGAGCAGTACTTC
CDR3: CASSSTSGIGYEQYF

J: TRBJ1-2
V: TRBV7-9
size: few
D: TRBD1
DNA: TGTGCCAGCAGCGTGCCTACAGGGGGCGCGGGCTACACCTTC
CDR3: CASSVPTGGAGYTF

J: TRBJ2-7
V: TRBV29-1
size: NA
D: TRBD1
DNA: TGCAGCGTTGAAGCCGGGACAGGGTTCTCCTACGAGCAGTACTTC
CDR3: CSVEAGTGFSYEQYF

J: TRBJ1-1
V: TRBV5-4
size: few
D: NA
DNA: TGTGCCAGCAGCCCTTCGGGCAGGGCGAACACTGAAGCTTTCTTT
CDR3: CASSPSGRANTEAFF

J: TRBJ2-5
V: TRBV5-4
size: NA
D: NA
DNA: TGTGCCAGCAGCCCGGTGTACCAAGAGACCCAGTACTTC
CDR3: CASSPVYQETQYF

J: TRBJ2-5
V: TRBV5-1
size: few
D: NA
DNA: TGCGCCAGCAGCTTGGAGGGGTACCAAGAGACCCAGTACTTC
CDR3: CASSLEGYQETQYF

J: TRBJ2-7
V: TRBV19
size: few
D: TRBD1
DNA: TGTGCCAGTAGTATGGGCCGCCAGGGGGCTGGCGAGCAGTACTTC
CDR3: CASSMGRQGAGEQYF

J: TRBJ1-2
V: TRBV28
size: NA
D: NA
DNA: TGTGCCAGCAGTTTGACTGGCTATGGCTACACCTTC
CDR3: CASSLTGYGYTF

J: TRBJ2-5
V: TRBV5-1
size: few
D: NA
DNA: TGCGCCAGCAGCCCTAGCGAGGAGACCCAGTACTTC
CDR3: CASSPSEETQYF

J: TRBJ2-5
V: TRBV6-1
size: few
D: NA
DNA: TGTGCCAGCAGTCCATATGAAAACACGCAAGAGACCCAGTACTTC
CDR3: CASSPYENTQETQYF

J: TRBJ1-1
V: TRBV6-5
size: NA
D: TRBD1
DNA: TGTGCCAGCAGCGACAGGGGGGGATACACTGAAGCTTTCTTT
CDR3: CASSDRGGYTEAFF

J: TRBJ2-5
V: TRBV7-2
size: few
D: NA
DNA: TGTGCCAGTGGACTCCAAGAGACCCAGTACTTC
CDR3: CASGLQETQYF

J: TRBJ2-7
V: TRBV18
size: few
D: TRBD1
DNA: TGTGCCAGCTCACCTCGGACAGGCCATGCCTACGAGCAGTACTTC
CDR3: CASSPRTGHAYEQYF

J: TRBJ2-1
V: TRBV28
size: few
D: NA
DNA: TGTGCCAGCAGTTTAGTCCGTTCACGCTCCTACAATGAGCAGTTCTTC
CDR3: CASSLVRSRSYNEQFF

J: TRBJ2-2
V: TRBV20-1
size: few
D: NA
DNA: TGCAGTCTTCAGGGAACCGGGGAGCTGTTTTTT
CDR3: CSLQGTGELFF

J: TRBJ1-5
V: TRBV27
size: NA
D: NA
DNA: TGTGCCAGCCGCCTGACAGTTAGCAATCAGCCCCAGCATTTT
CDR3: CASRLTVSNQPQHF

J: TRBJ1-2
V: TRBV19
size: NA
D: NA
DNA: TGTGCCAGTAACGGGGGAGCTAACTATGGCTACACCTTC
CDR3: CASNGGANYGYTF

J: TRBJ2-1
V: TRBV2
size: NA
D: TRBD2
DNA: TGTGCCAGCACCCAGGAGGGACTAGCGGGGTACAGAGAGCAGTTCTTC
CDR3: CASTQEGLAGYREQFF

J: TRBJ1-2
V: TRBV7-9
size: NA
D: TRBD1
DNA: TGTGCCAGCAGTTCAACGGACAGGGTCTATGGCTACACCTTC
CDR3: CASSSTDRVYGYTF

J: TRBJ2-7
V: TRBV5-4
size: NA
D: NA
DNA: TGTGCCAGCAGCTTGGCCTGGGGACCTTACGAGCAGTACTTC
CDR3: CASSLAWGPYEQYF